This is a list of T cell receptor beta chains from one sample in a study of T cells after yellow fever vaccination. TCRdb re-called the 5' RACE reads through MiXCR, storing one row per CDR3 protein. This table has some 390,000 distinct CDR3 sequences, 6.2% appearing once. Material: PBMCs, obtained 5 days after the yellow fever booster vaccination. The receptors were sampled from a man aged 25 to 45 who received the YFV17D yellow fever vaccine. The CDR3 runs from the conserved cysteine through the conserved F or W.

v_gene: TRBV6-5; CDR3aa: CASSSGTWTYEQYF
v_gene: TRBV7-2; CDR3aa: CDSSLARGGRLDTQYF
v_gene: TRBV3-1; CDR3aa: CASSQQPISYEQYF
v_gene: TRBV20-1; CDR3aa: CSARDTASGLVTYEQYF
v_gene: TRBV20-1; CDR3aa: CSARLAGDIQYF
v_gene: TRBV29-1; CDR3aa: CSVDPDRGRETQYF
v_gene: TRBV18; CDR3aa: CSSSPGEDQPQHF
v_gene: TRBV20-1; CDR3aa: CSARPQGIETQYF
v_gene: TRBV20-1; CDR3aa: CSARDPGRETQYF
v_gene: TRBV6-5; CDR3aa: CASRTRGTEAFF
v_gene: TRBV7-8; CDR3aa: CASSFGRPNEKLFF
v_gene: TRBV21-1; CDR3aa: CASSYSNENEGQGNTGELFF
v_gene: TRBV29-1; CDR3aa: CSLRGAGSLSDTQYF
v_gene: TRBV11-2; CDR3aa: CASSFDGAGGLHEETQYF